Given below is one T cell receptor beta chain in context. Antigen specificity is unknown. TCRdb's copy holds only in-frame clones and misses some; the assay was immunoSEQ multiplex PCR. The sample holds about 22,000 clones, approximately 81% seen once. This entry is derived from a study of cytotoxic CD8 clonotypes in ibrutinib-treated CLL. Study background: Response samples were taken after a median about eleven months of treatment, range 6 to 36.

Genomic DNA for TCR beta libraries, around 2 micrograms, came from cryopreserved PBMCs. General study points: Public clonotypes were uncommon and contracted or stayed stable on treatment. Clonality increased at ibrutinib response, then returned toward baseline at progression.

V was shortened by 5 bases and J by 4 bases, with 11 bases between the two germline ends. The germline gives CDR1 SGHRS, CDR2 YFSETQ. The CDR3 runs 13 residues. This sequence joins TRBV5-1 and TRBJ2-3; D may match TRBD1 or TRBD2 (6 bases each). The clonotype originates from a human donor with chronic lymphocytic leukemia. The specimen was PBMCs, collected before ibrutinib treatment. The CDR3, as DNA: TGCGCCAGCAGGAGGGGGGCCCCAGATACGCAGTATTTT. Its translation: CASRRGAPDTQYF. Full variable domain (remainder filled in from reference TRBV5-1 and TRBJ2-3): KAGVTQTPRYLIKTRGQQVTLSCSPISGHRSVSWYQQTPGQGLQFLFEYFSETQRNKGNFPGRFSGRQFSNSRSEMNVSTLELGDSALYLCASRRGAPDTQYFGPGTRLTVL.